A single sample is the source of the 21 T cell receptor beta chains below, sequenced in a study of blood T cell repertoires in COVID-19 (dated by TCRdb to the early 2020s). The receptor library was made with the immunoSEQ multiplex PCR assay. Held by TCRdb, this immuneACCESS table contains in-frame sequences only and omits some clones. Under half of the omission traces to an unresolved V gene where checked; the cause of the rest is unknown. The sample table lists 200,000 to 250,000 clones, approximately 82% of them with a count of one. The top ten constitute 1.9% of the sample. The sequenced sample was peripheral blood. These receptors were obtained from a woman aged 80 or over with acute or convalescent COVID-19.

The J gene is TRBJ2-7, the V gene TRBV14; TRBD2 matches at 10 bases. With 0 bases clipped from V and 10 bases from J, the junction kept 15 bases outside the gene matches. The CDR3 spans 17 residues. Germline values: CDR1 SGHDN, CDR2 FVKESK. CDR3 sequence: CASSQDRLSGGSQLQYF. The CDR3 DNA is TGTGCCAGCAGCCAAGATCGGCTTAGCGGGGGGTCTCAACTTCAGTACTTC.

The sample holds one count of this clone. The chain links TRBV6-5 to TRBJ1-5; D perhaps matches TRBD1 (6 bases). Between the trimmed V and J ends, which lost 9 bases and 3 bases, there was a span of 12 bases. The CDR3 is 13 amino acids. Germline CDR1 is MNHEY and CDR2 is SVGAGI. CDR3 protein: CASARTDNQPQHF. CDR3 in DNA: TGTGCCAGTGCCCGGACAGACAATCAGCCCCAGCATTTT.

V gene TRBV12-3 or TRBV12-4 combines with J gene TRBJ2-5, with TRBD2 matching over 7 bases. The ends lost 5 bases at V and 7 bases at J; junction bases unmatched: 1. There are 11 residues in the CDR3. The DNA for the CDR3 is TGTGCCAGCAGTCCTAGCGGGACCCAGTACTTC. This gives the protein CASSPSGTQYF.

The gene calls are TRBV19 and TRBJ1-1, with a possible D match to TRBD1 (5 bases). Trimming took 0 bases from V and 2 from J, leaving 10 bases between them. The germline gives CDR1 LNHDA, CDR2 SQIVND (reference sequence). This CDR3 has 15 amino acids. As DNA, the CDR3 is TGTGCCAGTAGTATAGACAGGGCGCAAAACACTGAAGCTTTCTTT. This gives the protein CASSIDRAQNTEAFF.

This chain uses TRBV2 with TRBJ2-7; D not certain. This CDR3 comprises 15 residues. CDR1 and CDR2 (germline): SNHLY, FYNNEI. Trimming shortened V by 0 bases and J by 3 bases, and 12 bases separated the two germline ends. The DNA of the CDR3 is TGTGCCAGCAGTGAAGCGCTTCGTACTTTCTACGAGCAGTACTTC. Amino acids: CASSEALRTFYEQYF. The full variable domain, completed using reference TRBV2 and TRBJ2-7, is EPEVTQTPSHQVTQMGQEVILRCVPISNHLYFYWYRQILGQKVEFLVSFYNNEISEKSEIFDDQFSVERPDGSNFTLKIRSTKLEDSAMYFCASSEALRTFYEQYFGPGTRLTVT.

The J gene is TRBJ1-6, the V gene TRBV7-2; D unresolved. The germline gives CDR1 SGHTA, CDR2 FQGNSA. The CDR3 is 14 amino acids. Trimming stripped 10 bases from V and 4 bases from J, with 14 bases between. CDR3 sequence reads: CATRGGLYNSPLHF. The CDR3 DNA follows: TGTGCCACCCGAGGCGGGTTGTATAATTCACCCCTCCACTTT. The full variable domain, rest sourced from reference TRBV7-2 and TRBJ1-6, is GAGVSQSPSNKVTEKGKDVELRCDPISGHTALYWYRQSLGQGLEFLIYFQGNSAPDKSGLPSDRFSAERTGGSVSTLTIQRTQQEDSAVYLCATRGGLYNSPLHFGNGTRLTVT.

The chain recombines TRBV4-3 with TRBJ2-7; TRBD2 matches at 10 bases. Germline loops: CDR1 LGHNA, CDR2 YSLEER. The CDR3 extends over 20 amino acids. Trimming took 0 bases from V and 3 from J; bases not matched to a gene: 17. The CDR3 spells CASSQDRPTDSSGSRYEQYF. The DNA for the CDR3 is TGCGCCAGCAGCCAAGATCGGCCGACAGACTCTAGCGGGAGCCGCTACGAGCAGTACTTC.

The chain employs TRBV18 and TRBJ1-6; D is ambiguous. The CDR3 totals 16 residues. Germline CDR1 KGHSH, CDR2 LQKENI. The V and J ends lost 4 bases and 4 bases respectively, with 14 bases between them. The CDR3: CASSQSGREYNSPLHF. The CDR3 nucleotides are TGTGCCAGCTCACAATCGGGGAGGGAATATAATTCACCCCTCCACTTT.

V gene TRBV24-1 combines with J gene TRBJ1-2; D might be TRBD1 (5 bases). The ends were cut back, 6 bases at V and 5 bases at J, with 12 bases in the middle. The germline gives CDR1 KGHDR, CDR2 SFDVKD. The CDR3 length is 13 residues. The DNA of the CDR3 is TGTGCCACCAGTCCCGACAGTGGGTATGGCTACACCTTC. Translating it yields CATSPDSGYGYTF.

V gene TRBV5-5 combines with J gene TRBJ1-1; D not certain. Germline V gene data show CDR1 as SGHKS and CDR2 as YYEKEE (reference sequence). Trimming stripped 2 bases from V and 1 base from J, with 9 bases between. This CDR3 is built from 14 residues. The CDR3 nucleotides are TGTGCCAGCAGCTTCTTAACAGAGAACACTGAAGCTTTCTTT. Translating gives CASSFLTENTEAFF.

This clone was counted a single time. V and J are TRBV6-2 or TRBV6-3 and TRBJ2-2; 13 nucleotides match TRBD2. V was pared by 6 bases and J by 4 bases, with 2 bases of the junction left unmatched. Germline V gene data show CDR1 as MNHEY and CDR2 as SVGEGT. The CDR3 extends over 15 amino acids. This CDR3 reads CASSRLAGGTGELFF. The CDR3 DNA reads as TGTGCCAGCAGCCGACTAGCGGGGGGCACCGGGGAGCTGTTTTTT.

The CDR3 DNA follows: TGTGCCAGCAGTTACCCAGGGCGAGAGACCCAGTACTTC. Translating gives CASSYPGRETQYF. The chain carries TRBV6-5 and TRBJ2-5; D perhaps matches TRBD1 (5 bases). This CDR3 spans 13 amino acids. Trimming left V 2 bases short and J 4 bases short, with 8 bases between. Germline loops: CDR1 MNHEY, CDR2 SVGAGI.

J is TRBJ1-5 and V is TRBV7-8; D is unclear. The germline gives CDR1 SGHVS, CDR2 FQNEAQ. V lost 1 base, J lost 0 bases, and 13 bases lay in between. This CDR3 is 17 amino acids long. The CDR3 sequence is CASSLGYGRISNQPQHF. Here the CDR3 DNA reads TGTGCCAGCAGCTTAGGGTACGGGAGGATTAGCAATCAGCCCCAGCATTTT. The full variable domain, with the rest looked up from reference TRBV7-8 and TRBJ1-5, is GAGVSQSPRYKVAKRGQDVALRCDPISGHVSLFWYQQALGQGPEFLTYFQNEAQLDKSGLPSDRFFAERPEGSVSTLKIQRTQQEDSAVYLCASSLGYGRISNQPQHFGDGTRLSIL.

Turning to this clone: Other nucleotide sequences in the sample specify the same CDR3. The rearrangement uses TRBV18 and TRBJ2-2; D is undetermined. There are 13 residues in the CDR3. Per germline, CDR1 KGHSH and CDR2 LQKENI. Trimming took off 0 bases at V and 5 bases at J, with 4 bases between the two ends. CDR3 in DNA: TGTGCCAGCTCACCACCCGGGACCGGGGAGCTGTTTTTT. Protein product: CASSPPGTGELFF.

The chain carries TRBV5-1 and TRBJ2-3; D remains ambiguous. Germline V lookup: CDR1 SGHRS, CDR2 YFSETQ. V was trimmed by 0 bases and J by 1 base, leaving 9 bases between them. The CDR3 extends over 15 amino acids. CDR3 protein: CASSLVPERTDTQYF. The CDR3 region has the DNA TGCGCCAGCAGCTTGGTACCGGAGCGCACAGATACGCAGTATTTT.

The chain combines TRBV3-1 (or the pseudogene TRBV3-2) with TRBJ1-3; maybe TRBD1 (5 bases). Germline V lookup: CDR1 LGHDT, CDR2 YNNKEL (reference sequence). The V and J ends lost 0 bases and 8 bases respectively, with 5 bases between them. The CDR3 is made up of 12 amino acids. This chain's CDR3 is CASSQETDTIYF. Written as DNA, the CDR3 is TGTGCCAGCAGCCAAGAGACAGACACCATATATTTT.

The chain links TRBV14 to TRBJ2-4; TRBD1 agrees at 8 bases. Unmatched junction bases numbered 7, after V lost 0 bases and J lost 6 bases. CDR1 is SGHDN, CDR2 FVKESK, per germline. The CDR3 totals 16 residues. CDR3 protein: CASSQEAGGVGNIQYF. CDR3 DNA sequence: TGTGCCAGCAGCCAAGAAGCAGGGGGCGTCGGAAACATTCAGTACTTC.

The gene calls are TRBV19 and TRBJ1-3; 7 positions match TRBD1. The V and J ends lost 5 bases and 1 base, in that order; junction bases with no gene match: 8. The CDR3 runs 16 residues. Germline V gives CDR1 LNHDA, CDR2 SQIVND (reference sequence). The CDR3 DNA follows: TGTGCCAGTAGTCCGTGGGACAGCGCTTCTGGAAACACCATATATTTT. Protein sequence: CASSPWDSASGNTIYF.

This chain uses TRBV2 with TRBJ1-5; weak D call: TRBD1 (5 bases). Germline loops: CDR1 SNHLY, CDR2 FYNNEI. Trimming cost V 7 bases and J 6 bases, with 25 bases left between them. CDR3 size: 17 residues. For the CDR3, the DNA is TGTGCCAGCAAGCGGGGGGAGGGACTCCATACACCTCAGCCCCAGCATTTT. This encodes CASKRGEGLHTPQPQHF.

The V and J genes are TRBV6-1 and TRBJ2-5, with D perhaps TRBD2 (6 bases). Trimming stripped 2 bases from V and 1 base from J, with 14 bases between. The CDR3 runs 16 residues. Per the germline V gene, CDR1 is MNHNS and CDR2 is SASEGT. The CDR3 spells CASSERLGGGQETQYF. In nucleotides, the CDR3 is TGTGCCAGCAGTGAAAGGCTGGGAGGTGGCCAAGAGACCCAGTACTTC.

The chain employs TRBV11-1 and TRBJ1-2; 8 nucleotides align to TRBD1. Germline V lookup: CDR1 SGHAT, CDR2 FQDESV (reference sequence). The J segment lost 2 bases and the V segment lost 4 bases, leaving 6 bases of the junction unmatched. The CDR3 runs to 15 residues. The CDR3 reads CASSSRDRSNYGYTF. The CDR3 region has the DNA TGTGCCAGCAGCTCGAGGGACAGGTCCAACTATGGCTACACCTTC. Full variable domain (missing parts from reference TRBV11-1 and TRBJ1-2): EAEVAQSPRYKITEKSQAVAFWCDPISGHATLYWYRQILGQGPELLVQFQDESVVDDSQLPKDRFSAERLKGVDSTLKIQPAELGDSAMYLCASSSRDRSNYGYTFGSGTRLTVV.